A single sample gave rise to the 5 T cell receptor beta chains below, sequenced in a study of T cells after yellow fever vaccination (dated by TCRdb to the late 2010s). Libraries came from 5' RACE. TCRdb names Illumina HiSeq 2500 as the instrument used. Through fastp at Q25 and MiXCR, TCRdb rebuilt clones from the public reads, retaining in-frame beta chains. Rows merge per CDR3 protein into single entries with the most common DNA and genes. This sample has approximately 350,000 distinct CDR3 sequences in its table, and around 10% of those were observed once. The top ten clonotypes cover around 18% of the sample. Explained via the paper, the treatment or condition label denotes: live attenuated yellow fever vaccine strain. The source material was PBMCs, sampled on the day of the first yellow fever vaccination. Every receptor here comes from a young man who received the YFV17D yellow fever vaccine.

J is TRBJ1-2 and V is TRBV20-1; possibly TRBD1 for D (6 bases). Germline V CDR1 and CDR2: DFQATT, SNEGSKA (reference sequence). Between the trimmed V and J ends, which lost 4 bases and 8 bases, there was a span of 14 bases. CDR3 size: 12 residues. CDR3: CSATTTGWGYTF. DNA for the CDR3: TGCAGTGCTACAACCACAGGGTGGGGCTACACCTTC.

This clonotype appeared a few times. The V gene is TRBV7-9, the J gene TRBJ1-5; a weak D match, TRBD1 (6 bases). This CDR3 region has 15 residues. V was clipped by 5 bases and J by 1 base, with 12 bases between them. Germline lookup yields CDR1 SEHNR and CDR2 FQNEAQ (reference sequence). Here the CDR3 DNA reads TGTGCCAGCAGCCGAACAGGGTTGAGCAATCAGCCCCAGCATTTT. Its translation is CASSRTGLSNQPQHF.

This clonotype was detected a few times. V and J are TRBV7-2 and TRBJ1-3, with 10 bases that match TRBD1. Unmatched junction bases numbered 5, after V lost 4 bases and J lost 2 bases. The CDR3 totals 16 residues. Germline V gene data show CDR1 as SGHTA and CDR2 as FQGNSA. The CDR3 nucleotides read TGTGCCAGCAGCTCCCGCGACAGGGGGCCTGGAAACACCATATATTTT. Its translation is CASSSRDRGPGNTIYF.

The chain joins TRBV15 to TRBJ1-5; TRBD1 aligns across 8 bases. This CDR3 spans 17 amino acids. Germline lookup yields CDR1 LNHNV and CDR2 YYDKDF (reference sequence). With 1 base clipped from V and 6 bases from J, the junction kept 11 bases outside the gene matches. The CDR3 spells CATSRGRDRLFRQPQHF. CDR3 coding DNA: TGTGCCACCAGCAGAGGTAGGGACAGGCTTTTTCGTCAGCCCCAGCATTTT.

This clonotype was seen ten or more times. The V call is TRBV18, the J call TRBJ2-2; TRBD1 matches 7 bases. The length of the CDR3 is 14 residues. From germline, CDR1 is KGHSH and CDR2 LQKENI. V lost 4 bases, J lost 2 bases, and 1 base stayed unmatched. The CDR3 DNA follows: TGTGCCAGCTCACGGGACAGAAACACCGGGGAGCTGTTTTTT. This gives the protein CASSRDRNTGELFF. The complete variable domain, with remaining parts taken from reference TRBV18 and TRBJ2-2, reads NAGVMQNPRHLVRRRGQEARLRCSPMKGHSHVYWYRQLPEEGLKFMVYLQKENIIDESGMPKERFSAEFPKEGPSILRIQQVVRGDSAAYFCASSRDRNTGELFFGEGSRLTVL.